This TCR beta chain originates from a study of tumor T cells in aggressive B-cell lymphoma. TCRdb's table, derived via immunoSEQ multiplex PCR, lists solely in-frame clones and lacks some. The sample includes 300 or so clones, roughly 96% seen only once; the top ten take 9% to 10%. In this sample, this clone turned up once. The junction and the germline gene differ at one end; a read error may be behind it. Germline V gene data show CDR1 as MNHNS and CDR2 as SASEGT. CDR3 length: 14 residues. Sequencing used tumor tissue. The sequence came from an adult with diffuse large B cell lymphoma. This chain connects TRBV6-1 to TRBJ1-1; maybe TRBD1 (6 bases). DNA for the CDR3: TGTGCCAGCAGTGAACAGCCAGGGGACACTGAAGCTTTTTTT. It specifies CASSEQPGDTEAFF.